This T cell receptor beta chain was obtained from a study of T-cell memory formation after mild COVID-19. Concerning this clonotype: Its antigen is currently unknown.

V was clipped by 6 bases and J by 5 bases; unmatched bases: 4. Germline loops: CDR1 MNHEY, CDR2 SVGAGI. This CDR3 comprises 13 residues. TCRdb recomputed calls from the 5' RACE reads with MiXCR, one row per CDR3 protein. The sample shows hundreds of thousands of distinct CDR3 sequences, under 30% of them seen only once. Findings and limits, study-wide: Among contracting clones, CD4+ were mainly CM/EM and CD8+ enriched in EMRA. From day 15 to 85, contracting clones were balanced between CD4 and CD8, whereas later expanders leaned toward CD4+.

Sequenced input: PBMCs or a T cell subset sorted from them (not recorded which). This clonotype was obtained from an adult woman who had mild COVID-19 (a few samples of this study predate the infection). Cell type and time point are not known. This rearrangement joins TRBV6-5 to TRBJ1-1; 9 bases are shared with TRBD1. In DNA, the CDR3 is TGTGCCAGCAGGGGACAGGGAGGTACTGAAGCTTTCTTT. This sequence encodes CASRGQGGTEAFF.